These T cell receptor beta chains were read from a single sample in a study of circulating tumor DNA in untreated peripheral T-cell lymphoma. Libraries were prepared by immunoSEQ multiplex PCR; TCRdb keeps only in-frame clonotypes and omits some of them. This sample carries some 8,700 clones, roughly four fifths of them seen once, and the ten largest clones take approximately 2.2%. The sample comprised tumor tissue. Every receptor here comes from a human donor with peripheral T-cell lymphoma. CDR3s include the opening cysteine and the closing phenylalanine or tryptophan. A D gene is named only where the DNA matches it firmly. Not all rows give a size; the values are once, few, many and, for expanded clones, a class.

CDR3 protein	CDR3 DNA	clone size	J gene	D gene	V gene	CDR3 length
CASSPPRDRDYNEQFF	TGTGCCAGCTCGCCCCCCCGGGACAGGGATTACAATGAGCAGTTCTTC	.	TRBJ2-1	TRBD1	TRBV18	16
CASSYSMRQGPDTQYF	TGTGCCAGCAGTTACTCGATGCGACAGGGCCCAGATACGCAGTATTTT	.	TRBJ2-3	TRBD1	TRBV6-8	16
CASDRIVPNQPQHF	TGTGCCAGCGATCGCATAGTACCCAATCAGCCCCAGCATTTT	.	TRBJ1-5	.	TRBV12-5	14
CSVGQGAGGEQFF	TGCAGCGTTGGGCAGGGGGCGGGAGGTGAGCAGTTCTTC	few	TRBJ2-1	.	TRBV29-1	13
CASSQGLAAGTDTQYF	TGCGCCAGCAGCCAAGGACTAGCGGCGGGCACAGATACGCAGTATTTT	.	TRBJ2-3	TRBD2	TRBV5-1	16
CASSLAVGGGQPQHF	TGTGCCAGCAGCTTGGCCGTAGGGGGAGGTCAGCCCCAGCATTTT	.	TRBJ1-5	.	TRBV11-3	15
CAWGTGIRNTEAFF	TGTGCCTGGGGCACGGGGATTCGGAACACTGAAGCTTTCTTT	once	TRBJ1-1	.	TRBV30	14
CASSKAWDESYNEQFF	TGTGCCAGCAGCAAAGCCTGGGACGAATCCTACAATGAGCAGTTCTTC	.	TRBJ2-1	.	TRBV11-3	16
CASSPYPRLFSSYEQYF	TGTGCCAGTAGCCCCTACCCCCGACTCTTTAGCTCCTATGAGCAGTACTTC	.	TRBJ2-7	.	TRBV19	17
CASSTRNRGQETGELFF	TGTGCCAGCTCCACCCGAAACAGGGGGCAAGAAACCGGGGAGCTGTTTTTT	once	TRBJ2-2	TRBD1	TRBV18	17
CALRRGGSYNEQFF	TGTGCCCTCAGGAGAGGAGGATCCTACAATGAGCAGTTCTTC	.	TRBJ2-1	.	TRBV6-8	14
CAFRDGVEGNTEAFF	TGTGCCTTCAGGGATGGGGTGGAAGGAAACACTGAAGCTTTCTTT	.	TRBJ1-1	.	TRBV30	15
CASSLYRTENTEAFF	TGCGCCAGCAGCTTGTATCGGACAGAGAACACTGAAGCTTTCTTT	.	TRBJ1-1	.	TRBV5-1	15
CASSTGTYNEQFF	TGTGCCAGTAGTACCGGGACCTACAATGAGCAGTTCTTC	.	TRBJ2-1	.	TRBV19	13
CASSIDLGTSVKTQYF	TGTGCCAGTAGTATAGATCTGGGGACTAGCGTTAAGACCCAGTACTTC	once	TRBJ2-5	TRBD2	TRBV19	16
CASSLFYSNQPQHF	TGTGCCAGCAGTTTATTTTATAGCAATCAGCCCCAGCATTTT	.	TRBJ1-5	.	TRBV27	14
CALGGGPGYTF	TGTGCTCTCGGGGGAGGGCCTGGCTACACCTTC	few	TRBJ1-2	.	TRBV30	11